This T cell receptor (beta chain) comes out of a study of CD8 T cells in ankylosing spondylitis. The study, taken as a whole, reports: Some of these motif variants have turned up before, in reports on reactive arthritis synovial fluid and blood. Matched ankylosing spondylitis synovial fluid reportedly showed significant enrichment of disease-linked clones. Blood of patients with ankylosing spondylitis appeared to be characterized by a TCR beta motif of eight highly homologous variants.

By quantitative 5'-RACE with molecular barcodes, the TCR beta libraries were made. Via MiXCR, TCRdb re-called the 5' RACE reads, giving one row per CDR3 protein. Of 290,000 or so distinct CDR3 sequences detected, less than 25% appear once; the ten largest clones hold about 3.7%. The V end lost 2 bases, the J end lost 4 bases, and 11 bases lay between the germline ends. Germline lookup yields CDR1 KGHSH and CDR2 LQKENI. This CDR3 has 14 residues. This clonotype was seen more than once but under ten times. What it binds is not known. V is TRBV18 and J is TRBJ1-1, with D perhaps TRBD1 (6 bases). The sequenced material came from blood, either unsorted or a sorted T cell fraction (not recorded which). The TCR comes from a female donor with ankylosing spondylitis or in good health (not recorded which). The CDR3 sequence is CASSPGWGATEAFF. For the CDR3, the DNA is TGTGCCAGCTCACCAGGATGGGGGGCCACTGAAGCTTTCTTT.